This entry lists 9 T cell receptor beta chains sequenced from one sample in a study of CD8 T cell repertoires and HIV-1 epitope variants. Antigen specificity for these receptors is unknown. TCRdb's copy holds only in-frame clones and misses some; the assay was immunoSEQ multiplex PCR. The table lists several thousand clones, approximately 65% of them singletons. The sample consisted of cultured CD8+ T cells derived from PBMCs. Receptors originate from a male donor with HIV.

A single count supports this clone. The chain links TRBV25-1 to TRBJ1-5; D gene uncertain. The germline V and J ends were trimmed by 0 bases and 6 bases, with 6 bases remaining between them. Germline CDR1 reads MGHDK; CDR2 reads SYGVNS. The CDR3 has 13 residues. CDR3 sequence: CASSEYESQPQHF. The CDR3 DNA sequence: TGTGCCAGCAGTGAATATGAGAGTCAGCCCCAGCATTTT.

In its sample, this clone was seen a few times. This chain uses TRBV28 with TRBJ2-7; weak D call: TRBD2 (6 bases). The CDR3 is 19 residues long. V lost 2 bases, J lost 4 bases, and 27 bases lay in between. Germline lookup yields CDR1 MDHEN and CDR2 SYDVKM. CDR3 region: CASSLPLVRTSTSGYEQYF. The CDR3 coding sequence is TGTGCCAGCAGTTTACCATTAGTACGAACTAGCACCTCAGGTTACGAGCAGTACTTC.

This clone was recorded once. The rearrangement joins TRBV4-3 to TRBJ1-2; D is uncertain. The CDR3 consists of 21 residues. Germline CDR1 reads LGHNA; CDR2 reads YSLEER. V shed 0 bases and J shed 1 base, with 27 bases lying between them. Written as DNA, the CDR3 is TGCGCCAGCAGCCAAGAAAGCCCGTTGGACCAGCAAACATTCCATAACTATGGCTACACCTTC. This encodes CASSQESPLDQQTFHNYGYTF.

Remarks on this clone: Additional DNA sequences in this sample encode the identical CDR3. The chain employs TRBV5-6 and TRBJ2-1, with D maybe TRBD2 (5 bases). CDR1 and CDR2 (germline): SGHDT, YYEEEE. Trimming shortened V by 0 bases and J by 0 bases, and 7 bases separated the two germline ends. This CDR3 is built from 15 residues. The CDR3 sequence is CASSLGGSSYNEQFF. DNA of the CDR3: TGTGCCAGCAGCTTGGGTGGGAGCTCCTACAATGAGCAGTTCTTC.

There are a few counts of this clone. The chain employs TRBV28 and TRBJ1-2, with TRBD1 identical over 7 bases. This CDR3 spans 13 amino acids. Per germline, CDR1 MDHEN and CDR2 SYDVKM. V dropped 7 bases and J dropped 0; count of bases not matched to a gene: 2. CDR3 amino acids: CASNRGSNYGYTF. CDR3 nucleotides: TGTGCCAGCAACAGGGGATCTAACTATGGCTACACCTTC.

The genes are TRBV29-1 and TRBJ1-4; D not certain. The CDR3 covers 14 residues. Per germline, CDR1 SQVTM and CDR2 ANQGSEA. With 4 bases removed from V and 0 bases from J, the gap between germline ends came to 9 bases. Here the CDR3 reads CSVGVSATNEKLFF. The CDR3, as DNA: TGCAGCGTTGGTGTGAGTGCAACTAATGAAAAACTGTTTTTT.

This chain joins TRBV6-5 and TRBJ2-1; no clear D gene. Germline V gene lookup returns CDR1 MNHEY and CDR2 SVGAGI. V lost 4 bases and J 6 bases, leaving 13 bases between the germline ends. This CDR3 comprises 14 residues. The CDR3 loop is CASSSLGRSNEQFF. The CDR3 DNA sequence: TGTGCCAGCAGTTCCCTCGGCAGGTCCAATGAGCAGTTCTTC.

In DNA, the CDR3 is TGTGCCAGCAGCTTGGTAGTGGGGGGCTCCCCCGGGGAGCTGTTTTTT. Translated: CASSLVVGGSPGELFF. The rearrangement uses TRBV5-4 and TRBJ2-2; the D call may be TRBD1 or TRBD2 (6 bases each). Germline CDR1 and CDR2: SGHNT and YYREEE (reference sequence). V shed 0 bases and J shed 6 bases, with 15 bases lying between them. The CDR3 loop spans 16 amino acids. Supplemented by reference TRBV5-4 and TRBJ2-2, the full variable domain reads ETGVTQSPTHLIKTRGQQVTLRCSSQSGHNTVSWYQQALGQGPQFIFQYYREEENGRGNFPPRFSGLQFPNYSSELNVNALELDDSALYLCASSLVVGGSPGELFFGEGSRLTVL.

This chain connects TRBV4-1 to TRBJ1-1, with 8 bases that match TRBD1. CDR3 length equals 16 residues. Unmatched junction bases numbered 7, after V lost 4 bases and J lost 0 bases. CDR1 and CDR2 (germline): MGHRA, YSYEKL. The CDR3 region is CASSPGTGLVNTEAFF. The CDR3 DNA follows: TGCGCCAGCAGCCCAGGGACAGGCCTGGTGAACACTGAAGCTTTCTTT.